The 4 T cell receptor beta chains below come from one sample, sequenced in a study of T cell responses to AZD1222 COVID-19 vaccine. Using immunoSEQ multiplex PCR, the repertoire was profiled, and TCRdb retains in-frame clones only, with some absent. The data show 150,000 to 200,000 clones, around 86% seen once. The sample was peripheral blood, taken on day 0 of MenACWY control vaccination. Every receptor here comes from an adult in good health.

V gene TRBV4-3 combines with J gene TRBJ1-1; TRBD1 is a possible D gene (5 bases). The CDR3 is made up of 13 amino acids. V lost 2 bases, J lost 1 base, and 5 bases lay in between. Germline lookup yields CDR1 LGHNA and CDR2 YSLEER. The CDR3 DNA reads as TGCGCCAGCAGCCAAACAGGGAACACTGAAGCTTTCTTT. Amino acid sequence: CASSQTGNTEAFF.

V and J are TRBV11-2 and TRBJ2-5; D call uncertain. This CDR3 spans 15 amino acids. Germline CDR1 and CDR2: SGHAT and FQNNGV. V lost 0 bases and J lost 2, with 10 bases in between. In DNA form, the CDR3 reads TGTGCCAGCAGCTTAGATAGAGTAGAACAAGAGACCCAGTACTTC. It is translated as CASSLDRVEQETQYF.

For the CDR3, the DNA is TGTGCCAGCAGCTTGGACCGAGTTAGCAATCAGCCCCAGCATTTT. Encoded protein: CASSLDRVSNQPQHF. This rearrangement joins TRBV5-4 to TRBJ1-5; D uncertain. The length of the CDR3 is 15 residues. Germline V gives CDR1 SGHNT, CDR2 YYREEE (reference sequence). The V end was cut by 0 bases, the J end by 0 bases, with 7 bases between.

CDR3 region: CASSVERGSYNEQFF. The CDR3 region has the DNA TGTGCCAGCAGCGTCGAGCGGGGATCCTACAATGAGCAGTTCTTC. V is TRBV9 and J is TRBJ2-1, with TRBD2 matching over 7 bases. The CDR3 extends over 15 amino acids. Germline V gene lookup returns CDR1 SGDLS and CDR2 YYNGEE. The V and J ends lost 2 bases and 1 base, in that order; junction bases with no gene match: 3.